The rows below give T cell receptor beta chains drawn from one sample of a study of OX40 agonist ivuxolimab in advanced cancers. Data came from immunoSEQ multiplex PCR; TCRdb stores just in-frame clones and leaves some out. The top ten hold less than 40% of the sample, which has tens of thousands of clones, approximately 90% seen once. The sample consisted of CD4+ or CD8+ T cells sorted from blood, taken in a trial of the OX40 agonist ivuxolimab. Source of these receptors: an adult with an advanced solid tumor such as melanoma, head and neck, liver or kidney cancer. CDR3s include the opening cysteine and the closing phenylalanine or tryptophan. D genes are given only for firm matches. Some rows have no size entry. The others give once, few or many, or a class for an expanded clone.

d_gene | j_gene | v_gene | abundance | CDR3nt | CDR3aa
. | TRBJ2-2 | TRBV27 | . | TGTGCCAGCACGTTGGGGGGTGCCGGGGAGCTGTTTTTT | CASTLGGAGELFF
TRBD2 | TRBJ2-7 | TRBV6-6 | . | TGTGCCAGCAGTTACGCACTAGCGGGAGGGTCCGAGCAGTACTTC | CASSYALAGGSEQYF
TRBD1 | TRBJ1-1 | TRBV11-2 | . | TGTGCCAGCAGCAGACCCGGACAGGGGCCGTTGAACACTGAAGCTTTCTTT | CASSRPGQGPLNTEAFF
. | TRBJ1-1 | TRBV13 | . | TGTGCCAGCAGCGCAGTACTGAACACTGAAGCTTTCTTT | CASSAVLNTEAFF
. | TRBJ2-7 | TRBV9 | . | TGTGCCAGCAGCGGCGACCACGAGCAGTACTTC | CASSGDHEQYF
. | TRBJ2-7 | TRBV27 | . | TGTGCCAGCAGTCTCACTAGATCCTACGAGCAGTACTTC | CASSLTRSYEQYF
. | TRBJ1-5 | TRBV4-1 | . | TGCGCCAGCAGCCAATTCTCCACAGGGACTCAGCCCCAGCATTTT | CASSQFSTGTQPQHF
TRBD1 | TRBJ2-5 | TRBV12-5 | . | TGTGCTAGTGATCAGACAGGGGACTCGGTGGAGACCCAGTACTTC | CASDQTGDSVETQYF
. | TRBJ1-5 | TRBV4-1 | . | TGCGCCAGCAGCCCGTTGGGGTTAAATCAGCCCCAGCATTTT | CASSPLGLNQPQHF
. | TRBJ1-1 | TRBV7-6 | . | TGTGCCAGCAGCTTTGATATGGGCACTGAAGCTTTCTTT | CASSFDMGTEAFF
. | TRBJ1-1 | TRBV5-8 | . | TGTGCCAGCAGCTTGGTTGTGGTAACGGTCACTGAAGCTTTCTTT | CASSLVVVTVTEAFF
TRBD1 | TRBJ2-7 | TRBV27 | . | TGTGCCAGCAGTTTAAGCGGACAGGGGGCCGACGAGCAGTACTTC | CASSLSGQGADEQYF
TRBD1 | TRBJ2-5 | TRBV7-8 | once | TGTGCCAGCAGCGTTGGGACAGGGGGCTATCAAGAGACCCAGTACTTC | CASSVGTGGYQETQYF
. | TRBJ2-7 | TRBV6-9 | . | TGTGCCAGCAAGAGGGGCGAAGACTCCTACGAGCAGTACTTC | CASKRGEDSYEQYF
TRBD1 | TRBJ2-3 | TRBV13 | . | TGTGCCAGCAGTCTGGACAGGGGCAGGGATACGCAGTATTTT | CASSLDRGRDTQYF
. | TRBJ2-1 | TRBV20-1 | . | TGCAGTGCTAGTTGGGCGCGGGAGCAGTTCTTC | CSASWAREQFF
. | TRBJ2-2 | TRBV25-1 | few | TGTGCCAGCAGTGATGGCGGGGAGCTGTTTTTT | CASSDGGELFF
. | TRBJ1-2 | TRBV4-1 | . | TGCGCCAGCAGCCAGGTTGTGGGACTCCCCTGGGGCTATGGCTACACCTTC | CASSQVVGLPWGYGYTF
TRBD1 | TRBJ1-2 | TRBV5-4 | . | TGTGCCAGCAGCTTCGAAGAGGGGGCGAACTATGGCTACACCTTC | CASSFEEGANYGYTF
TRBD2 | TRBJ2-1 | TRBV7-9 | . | TGTGCCAGCAGCGTAGAACTAGCGGGAGGTCTTTACAATGAGCAGTTCTTC | CASSVELAGGLYNEQFF
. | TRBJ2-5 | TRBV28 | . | TGTGCCAGCAGAGAACAAGGGGCGCACGAGACCCAGTACTTC | CASREQGAHETQYF
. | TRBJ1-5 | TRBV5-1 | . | TGCGCCAGCAGCTTGAGCGGGGGGTCAAATCAGCCCCAGCATTTT | CASSLSGGSNQPQHF
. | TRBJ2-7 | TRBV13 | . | TGTGCCAGCACCGAAGGGGGCTACGAGCAGTACTTC | CASTEGGYEQYF
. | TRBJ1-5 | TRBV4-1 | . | TGCGCCAGCAGTGGACAAAACAATCAGCCCCAGCATTTT | CASSGQNNQPQHF
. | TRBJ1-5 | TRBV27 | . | TGTGCCAGCAGTTTATCGGCAGGGAGCCAGCCCCAGCATTTT | CASSLSAGSQPQHF
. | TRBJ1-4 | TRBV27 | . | TGTGCCAGCGGCCTTCAGGCAACTAATGAAAAACTGTTTTTT | CASGLQATNEKLFF
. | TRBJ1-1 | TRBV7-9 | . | TGTGCCAGCAGCTTATTGGCGGGGGCAGACACTGAAGCTTTCTTT | CASSLLAGADTEAFF
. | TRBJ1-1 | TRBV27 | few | TGTGCCAGCAGCGGGAGGGGTATGAACACTGAAGCTTTCTTT | CASSGRGMNTEAFF
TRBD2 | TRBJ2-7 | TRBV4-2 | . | TGTGCCAGCAGCCAAGAACCCCCTTCTAGCGGGTATGCCTACGAGCAGTACTTC | CASSQEPPSSGYAYEQYF
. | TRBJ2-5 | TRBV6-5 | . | TGTGCCAGCAGCGACGAACTCCAAGAGACCCAGTACTTC | CASSDELQETQYF
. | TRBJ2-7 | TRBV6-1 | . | TGTGCCAGCAGCCCGACCTTAGGTCTTGCCTACGAGCAGTACTTC | CASSPTLGLAYEQYF
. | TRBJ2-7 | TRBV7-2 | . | TGTGCCAGCAGCTTAGGCGGTTTAGGGCACCCCGTGAACGAGCAGTACTTC | CASSLGGLGHPVNEQYF
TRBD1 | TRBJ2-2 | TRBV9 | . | TGTGCCAGCAGCCTAACCGGGACAGGGACCACCGGGGAGCTGTTTTTT | CASSLTGTGTTGELFF
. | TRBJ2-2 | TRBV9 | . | TGTGCCAGCAGCCCCGAGGATACCGGGGAGCTGTTTTTT | CASSPEDTGELFF
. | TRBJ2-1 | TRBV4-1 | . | TGCGCCAGCAGCCAAGATGTGACGGAACCATCCTACAATGAGCAGTTCTTC | CASSQDVTEPSYNEQFF
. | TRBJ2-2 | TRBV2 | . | TGTGCCAGCAGTGAAGGGAGGGCGTCGACCGGGGAGCTGTTTTTT | CASSEGRASTGELFF
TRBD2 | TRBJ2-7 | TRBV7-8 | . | TGTGCCAGCAGCTTGGGAGCGGGGGATACAACCTACGAGCAGTACTTC | CASSLGAGDTTYEQYF
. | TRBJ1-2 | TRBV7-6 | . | TGTGCCAGCAGCTCGGGAGGAAACTATGGCTACACCTTC | CASSSGGNYGYTF
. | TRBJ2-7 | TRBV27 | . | TGTGCCAGCAGTCCGACCGACGGTTACCCCTACGAGCAGTACTTC | CASSPTDGYPYEQYF
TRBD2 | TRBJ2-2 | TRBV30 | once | TGTGCCTGGAGGGAGGGACTAGCGGGAGTCAGGGAGCTGTTTTTT | CAWREGLAGVRELFF
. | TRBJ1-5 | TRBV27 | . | TGTGCCAGCAGTTTGTCGAGCAATCAGCCCCAGCATTTT | CASSLSSNQPQHF
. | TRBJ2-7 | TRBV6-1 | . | TGTGCCAGCAGTGAAGCGCCTAGCACCTACGAGCAGTACTTC | CASSEAPSTYEQYF
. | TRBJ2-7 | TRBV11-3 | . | TGTGCCAGCAGCTTGTCTGGGCGCTACGAGCAGTACTTC | CASSLSGRYEQYF
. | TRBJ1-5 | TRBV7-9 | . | TGTGCCAGCAGCCTTGAAGGCGGGCCCCAGCATTTT | CASSLEGGPQHF
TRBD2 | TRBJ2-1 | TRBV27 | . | TGTGCCAGCAGTTTATCCGGTGGACTAGCCGAGCAGTTCTTC | CASSLSGGLAEQFF
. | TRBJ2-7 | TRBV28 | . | TGTGCCAGCAGCCCTCGGTGGGCCGAGCAGTACTTC | CASSPRWAEQYF
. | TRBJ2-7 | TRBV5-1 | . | TGCGCCAGCAGGACAGTAGACGAGCAGTACTTC | CASRTVDEQYF
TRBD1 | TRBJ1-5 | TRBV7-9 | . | TGTGCCAGCAGCGCACCGACAGGGACCAATCAGCCCCAGCATTTT | CASSAPTGTNQPQHF
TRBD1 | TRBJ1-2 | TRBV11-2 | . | TGTGCCAGCAGCCAGGGGGGCCAGACTTACTACACCTTC | CASSQGGQTYYTF
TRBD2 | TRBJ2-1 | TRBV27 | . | TGTGCCAGCAGTCCAGGGACTAGCGGGAGGGTTGGGCAGTTCTTC | CASSPGTSGRVGQFF
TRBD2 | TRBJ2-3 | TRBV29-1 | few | TGCAGCGTTGTAGGCCTAGCGGGGGCAGATACGCAGTATTTT | CSVVGLAGADTQYF
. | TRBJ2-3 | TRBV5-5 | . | TGTGCCAGCAGCCGGGATGAAATTAGCACAGATACGCAGTATTTT | CASSRDEISTDTQYF